The entry below describes one T cell receptor (beta chain). This clone's antigen is unknown. Within one base of it there is no much larger clone, and no base qualities were kept. In the germline V gene (reference sequence), CDR1 corresponds to MNHNY and CDR2 to SVGAGI. Compared with germline, V lacks 6 bases and J lacks 5 bases; bases without a gene match: 8. Taken from cysteine to phenylalanine, the CDR3 has 14 residues. The DNA shown is the 42-base CDR3, in frame from base 1. This specimen comes from a study of blood T cell repertoires in COVID-19 (dated by TCRdb to 2018 to 2020). Study-wide context: Samples from collaborators originated in the United States, Italy and Spain and spanned both the acute and convalescent phases of COVID-19. The prospective study material was composed of cDNA or gDNA derived from T cells, B-cell-depleted T cells, or PBMCs. The dataset comprised deeply sampled blood TCRbeta repertoires from subjects exposed to, actively infected with, or recovered from COVID-19. Where available, HLA class I and class II types were obtained from metadata supplied by the sample provider rather than from assay-based typing. A freely available public database, intended as a resource for researchers studying the immune response to SARS-CoV-2, is where the repertoires were released. The samples were drawn from two sources: the first 160 participants of the ongoing ImmuneRACE study, and some 1,300 subjects contributed by 6 global collaborators. Nearly every sample came with metadata listing a de-identified subject ID, COVID-19 status, age in years and sex. Points the paper makes about the study in general: The amount of clinical and demographic metadata varied by source and participant and was provided uncurated.

The immunoSEQ Assay, a bias-controlled multiplex PCR, was used to amplify TCRbeta CDR3 regions from genomic DNA. In the source study's methods: Nucleated cell counts per sample were estimated from amplification of reference gene primers within the assay. To quantify the absolute abundance of each unique TCRbeta CDR3 rearrangement, sequence reads were collapsed and filtered. For each sample, productive Simpson clonality was calculated as the square root of Simpson's diversity index across productive rearrangements. As stored in TCRdb, this immuneACCESS dataset retains in-frame rearrangements with V and J assigned. A fraction of the clones does not appear; measured against another copy, unresolved V genes explain less than half of the discrepancy, and the remainder lacks a known reason. From that table come the V and J calls and clone size; the DNA was used to work out D and trimming. A total of some 200,000 clones appear in this sample, around 85% of them only once. 9.8% of the sample goes to the ten largest clones.

The collaborating institutions used their own protocols to collect whole blood in K2EDTA tubes. For TCRbeta analysis, collaborators shipped samples as frozen whole blood, isolated PBMCs, or DNA extracted from either of those sample types. Sequencing was done on a sample of peripheral blood. The TCR sequence derives from a woman older than 75 with acute or convalescent COVID-19. The sequence links TRBV6-6 to TRBJ2-7; 9 bases in between match TRBD1. The CDR3 corresponds to CASRFRDRAHEQYF. The nucleotides are TGTGCCAGCAGGTTCCGGGACAGGGCCCACGAGCAGTACTTC.